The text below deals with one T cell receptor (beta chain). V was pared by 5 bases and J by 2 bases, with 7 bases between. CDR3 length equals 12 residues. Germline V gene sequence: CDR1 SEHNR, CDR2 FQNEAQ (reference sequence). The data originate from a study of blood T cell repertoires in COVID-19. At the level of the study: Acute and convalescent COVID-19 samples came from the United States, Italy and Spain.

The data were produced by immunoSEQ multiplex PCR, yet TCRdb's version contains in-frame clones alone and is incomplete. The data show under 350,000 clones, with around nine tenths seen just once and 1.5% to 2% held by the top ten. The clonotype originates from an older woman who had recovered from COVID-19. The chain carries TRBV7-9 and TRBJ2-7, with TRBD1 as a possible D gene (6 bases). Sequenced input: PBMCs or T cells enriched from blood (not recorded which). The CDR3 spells CASSRTAYEQYF. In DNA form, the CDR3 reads TGTGCCAGCAGCCGGACAGCCTACGAGCAGTACTTC.